This passage covers 10 T cell receptor beta chains from one sample sequenced in a study of blood T cell repertoires in COVID-19. Data came from immunoSEQ multiplex PCR; TCRdb stores just in-frame clones and leaves some out. The sample has fewer than 350,000 clones; roughly 90% are singletons. The sequencing input was peripheral blood. All receptors come from a man aged 25 to 45 with COVID-19, enrolled during active disease.

This rearrangement joins TRBV2 to TRBJ2-5; 10 bases match TRBD2. The CDR3 covers 15 residues. J was trimmed by 3 bases and V by 2 bases; bases with no gene match: 3. In germline, CDR1 is SNHLY, CDR2 FYNNEI. The CDR3 coding sequence is TGTGCCAGCAGTGAACCTAGCGGGAGTGAAGAGACCCAGTACTTC. It specifies CASSEPSGSEETQYF.

The chain links TRBV7-2 to TRBJ1-6; TRBD1 aligns across 9 bases. This CDR3 is 15 amino acids long. The V gene end was trimmed by 8 bases and the J gene end by 9 bases; junction bases not matched to a gene: 11. The germline CDR1 and CDR2 sequences are SGHTA and FQGNSA. CDR3 DNA sequence: TGTGCCAGCGCCTCTACCGGGACAGGGAGTTCACCCCTCCACTTT. Translated: CASASTGTGSSPLHF.

This rearrangement joins TRBV9 to TRBJ1-1; D is possibly TRBD1 (5 bases). CDR1 SGDLS and CDR2 YYNGEE come from the germline V gene. V was shortened by 0 bases and J by 8 bases, with 17 bases between the two germline ends. The CDR3 loop spans 15 amino acids. The CDR3 DNA follows: TGTGCCAGCAGCGTAGGTGGGGGGAGGGGCCACGAAGCTTTCTTT. It codes for CASSVGGGRGHEAFF.

The genes are TRBV2 and TRBJ1-6; weak D call: TRBD1 (5 bases). The CDR3 is 16 residues long. Germline CDR1 is SNHLY and CDR2 is FYNNEI. Trimming removed 4 bases from V and 5 bases from J, with 15 bases in between. This CDR3 is CASSVQGKGHNSPLHF. The CDR3 bases are TGTGCCAGCAGTGTGCAGGGTAAGGGGCATAATTCACCCCTCCACTTT. The full variable domain, its missing parts supplied by reference TRBV2 and TRBJ1-6, is EPEVTQTPSHQVTQMGQEVILRCVPISNHLYFYWYRQILGQKVEFLVSFYNNEISEKSEIFDDQFSVERPDGSNFTLKIRSTKLEDSAMYFCASSVQGKGHNSPLHFGNGTRLTVT.

The table lists this clone with a count of one. The CDR3 loop reads CASSQDPGTGEGADTQYF. The CDR3 DNA follows: TGTGCCAGCAGCCAAGACCCCGGGACAGGGGAAGGGGCAGATACGCAGTATTTT. The chain employs TRBV3-1 (or the pseudogene TRBV3-2) and TRBJ2-3; TRBD1 agrees at 10 bases. Germline CDR1 and CDR2: LGHDT and YNNKEL (reference sequence). The CDR3 runs to 18 residues. With 0 bases clipped from V and 4 bases from J, the junction kept 10 bases outside the gene matches.

V and J are TRBV5-4 and TRBJ1-6; D is unresolved. V was pared by 3 bases and J by 7 bases, with 17 bases between. The CDR3 loop spans 16 amino acids. From germline, CDR1 is SGHNT and CDR2 YYREEE (reference sequence). The CDR3 reads CASSSGRAQRNSPLHF. The CDR3 bases are TGTGCCAGCAGCTCTGGAAGGGCCCAGCGGAATTCACCCCTCCACTTT.

The chain joins TRBV5-1 to TRBJ1-5; D is perhaps TRBD1 (6 bases). The CDR3 is 15 residues long. V lost 0 bases, J lost 7 bases, and 14 bases lay in between. The germline V gene encodes CDR1 SGHRS and CDR2 YFSETQ. The CDR3 region is CASSLGSNQGQPQHF. DNA of the CDR3: TGCGCCAGCAGCTTGGGGTCGAACCAGGGGCAGCCCCAGCATTTT.

V usage is TRBV7-8 and J usage is TRBJ2-3; TRBD1 might be the D (5 bases). Trimming took off 2 bases at V and 4 bases at J, with 10 bases between the two ends. Germline lookup yields CDR1 SGHVS and CDR2 FQNEAQ. The CDR3 runs 14 residues. DNA of the CDR3: TGTGCCAGCAGCTTAAAAAAAGGGGCAGATACGCAGTATTTT. This codes for CASSLKKGADTQYF.

The gene calls are TRBV10-2 and TRBJ1-5, with D perhaps TRBD1 (6 bases). This CDR3 comprises 15 residues. The V end lost 2 bases, the J end lost 3 bases, and 11 bases lay between the germline ends. CDR1 WSHSY and CDR2 SAAADI come from the germline V gene. CDR3 in amino acids: CASSEGQINNQPQHF. CDR3 in DNA: TGCGCCAGCAGTGAGGGACAGATCAACAATCAGCCCCAGCATTTT.

This clone was seen a single time. V usage is TRBV5-1 and J usage is TRBJ2-1, with 13 bases identical to TRBD2. This CDR3 comprises 18 residues. The V and J ends lost 4 bases and 7 bases, in that order; junction bases with no gene match: 14. Germline CDR1 SGHRS, CDR2 YFSETQ. The CDR3 DNA sequence: TGCGCCAGCAGCCCCGTCGACACTAGCGGGAGGGCTGGGAATGAGCAGTTCTTC. This codes for CASSPVDTSGRAGNEQFF.